This T cell receptor (beta chain) came from a study of radiotherapy plus CTLA-4 blockade in lung cancer. Across the whole study: The study recorded objective responses in 18% of patients and disease control in 31%.

People whose metastatic non-small-cell lung cancer was chemo-refractory got focal radiation along with CTLA-4 blockade by ipilimumab. Overall study findings and caveats: Interferon-beta, together with early blood T cell clone dynamics, reportedly best predicted response. After radiotherapy and ipilimumab, tumor-derived clones expanded in peripheral blood.

This CDR3 has 11 residues. Germline-derived CDR1 and CDR2 are MDHEN and SYDVKM. V lost 4 bases, J lost 8 bases, and 5 bases lay in between. TCRdb keeps only in-frame clones here, not all; method: immunoSEQ multiplex PCR. The profile shows around 70,000 clones, about four fifths of them singletons. This clone was counted once. Its cognate antigen is unknown. The chain recombines TRBV28 with TRBJ2-2, with unresolved D. This TCR came from a human donor with non-small cell lung cancer who had a partial response to radiotherapy plus ipilimumab. The sample was peripheral blood, taken from a patient treated with radiotherapy plus ipilimumab. The CDR3 nucleotides read TGTGCCAGCAGTTCTCAGGGGGAGCTGTTTTTT. Amino acids: CASSSQGELFF.